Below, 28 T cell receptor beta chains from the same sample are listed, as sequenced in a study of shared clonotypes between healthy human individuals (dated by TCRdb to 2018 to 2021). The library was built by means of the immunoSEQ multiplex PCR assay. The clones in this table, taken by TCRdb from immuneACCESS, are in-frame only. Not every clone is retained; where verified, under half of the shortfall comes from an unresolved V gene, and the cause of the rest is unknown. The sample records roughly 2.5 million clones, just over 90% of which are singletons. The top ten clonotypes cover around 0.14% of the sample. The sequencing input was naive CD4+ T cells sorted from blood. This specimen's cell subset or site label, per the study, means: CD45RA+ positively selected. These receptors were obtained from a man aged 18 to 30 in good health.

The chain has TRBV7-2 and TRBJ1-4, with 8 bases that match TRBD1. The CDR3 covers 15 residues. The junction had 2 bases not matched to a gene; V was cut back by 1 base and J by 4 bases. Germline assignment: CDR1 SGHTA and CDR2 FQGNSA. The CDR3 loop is CASSLGTGFNEKLFF. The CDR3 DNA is TGTGCCAGCAGCTTAGGGACAGGGTTTAATGAAAAACTGTTTTTT.

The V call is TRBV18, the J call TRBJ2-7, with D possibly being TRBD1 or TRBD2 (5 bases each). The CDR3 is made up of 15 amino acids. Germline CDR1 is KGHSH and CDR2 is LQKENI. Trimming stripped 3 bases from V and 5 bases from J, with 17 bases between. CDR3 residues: CASSPPRDGTNEQYF. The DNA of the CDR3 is TGTGCCAGCTCACCGCCCCGGGACGGCACAAACGAGCAGTACTTC.

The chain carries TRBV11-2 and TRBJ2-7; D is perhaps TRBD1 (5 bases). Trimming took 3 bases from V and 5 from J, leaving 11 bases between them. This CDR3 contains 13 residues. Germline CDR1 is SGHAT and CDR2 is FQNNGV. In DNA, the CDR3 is TGTGCCAGCAGCTTTTTGGGGCCCAACGAGCAGTACTTC. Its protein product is CASSFLGPNEQYF.

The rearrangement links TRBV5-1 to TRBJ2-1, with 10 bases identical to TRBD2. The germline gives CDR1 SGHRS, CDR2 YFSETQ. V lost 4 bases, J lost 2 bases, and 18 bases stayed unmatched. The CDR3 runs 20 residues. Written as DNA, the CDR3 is TGCGCCAGCAGCCCGATGTGGACAGACCTAGCGGGAGCTGCCTACAATGAGCAGTTCTTC. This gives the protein CASSPMWTDLAGAAYNEQFF.

The CDR3 sequence: CASSYSWVSGNTIYF. DNA of the CDR3: TGTGCCAGCAGTTACTCCTGGGTCTCTGGAAACACCATATATTTT. The chain combines TRBV6-5 with TRBJ1-3; D is uncertain. Germline CDR1 is MNHEY and CDR2 is SVGAGI. The CDR3 spans 15 residues. Trimming removed 0 bases from V and 0 bases from J, with 6 bases in between.

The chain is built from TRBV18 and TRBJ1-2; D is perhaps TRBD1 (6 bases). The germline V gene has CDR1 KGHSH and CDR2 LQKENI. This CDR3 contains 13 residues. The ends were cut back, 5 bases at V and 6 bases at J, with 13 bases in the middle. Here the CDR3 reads CASSNRDGNGYTF. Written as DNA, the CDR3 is TGTGCCAGCTCAAACAGGGACGGAAATGGCTACACCTTC.

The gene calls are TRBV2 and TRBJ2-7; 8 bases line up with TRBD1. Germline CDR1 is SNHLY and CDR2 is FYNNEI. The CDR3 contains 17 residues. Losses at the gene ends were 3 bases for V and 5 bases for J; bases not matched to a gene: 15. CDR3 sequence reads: CASSEWGLGQGTNEQYF. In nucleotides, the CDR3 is TGTGCCAGCAGTGAGTGGGGACTCGGACAGGGAACCAACGAGCAGTACTTC.

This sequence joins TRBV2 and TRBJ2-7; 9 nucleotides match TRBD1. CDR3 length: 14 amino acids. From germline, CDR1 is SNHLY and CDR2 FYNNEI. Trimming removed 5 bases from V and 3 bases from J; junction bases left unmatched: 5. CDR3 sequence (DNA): TGTGCCAGCAGTTCGCCGGGACAGGGCTACGAGCAGTACTTC. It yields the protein CASSSPGQGYEQYF.

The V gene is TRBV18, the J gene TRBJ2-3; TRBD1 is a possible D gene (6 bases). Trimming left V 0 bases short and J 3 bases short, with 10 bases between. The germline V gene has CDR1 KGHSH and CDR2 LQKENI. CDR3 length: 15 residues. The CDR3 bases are TGTGCCAGCTCACCACCGGCCAGGGGAACAGATACGCAGTATTTT. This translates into CASSPPARGTDTQYF. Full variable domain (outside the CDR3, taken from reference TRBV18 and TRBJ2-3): NAGVMQNPRHLVRRRGQEARLRCSPMKGHSHVYWYRQLPEEGLKFMVYLQKENIIDESGMPKERFSAEFPKEGPSILRIQQVVRGDSAAYFCASSPPARGTDTQYFGPGTRLTVL.

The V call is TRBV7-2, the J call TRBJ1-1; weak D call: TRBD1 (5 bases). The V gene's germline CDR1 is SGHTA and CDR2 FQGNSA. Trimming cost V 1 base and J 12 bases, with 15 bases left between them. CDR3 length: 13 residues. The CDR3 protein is CASSLGQLQGSFF. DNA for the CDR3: TGTGCCAGCAGCTTAGGACAGCTCCAAGGGTCTTTCTTT.

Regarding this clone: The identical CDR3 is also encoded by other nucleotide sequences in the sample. The CDR3 spells CASSWTWNTEAFF. The CDR3 DNA reads as TGTGCCAGTAGTTGGACTTGGAACACTGAAGCTTTCTTT. The chain has TRBV19 and TRBJ1-1; no clear D gene. Germline loops: CDR1 LNHDA, CDR2 SQIVND (reference sequence). With 5 bases removed from V and 1 base from J, the gap between germline ends came to 8 bases. The CDR3 has 13 amino acids.

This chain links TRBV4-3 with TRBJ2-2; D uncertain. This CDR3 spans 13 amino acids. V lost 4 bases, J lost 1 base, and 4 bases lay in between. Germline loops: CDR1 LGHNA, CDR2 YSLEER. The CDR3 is CASSRLNTGELFF. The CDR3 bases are TGCGCCAGCAGCCGTCTGAACACCGGGGAGCTGTTTTTT.

CDR3 coding DNA: TGTGCCAGCAGCGTAGTGGGACTAGCGGGGGACACAGATACGCAGTATTTT. Translation gives CASSVVGLAGDTDTQYF. The chain carries TRBV9 and TRBJ2-3; 14 nucleotides agree with TRBD2. This CDR3 comprises 17 residues. CDR1 is SGDLS, CDR2 YYNGEE, per germline. V was pared by 0 bases and J by 2 bases, with 2 bases of the junction left unmatched.

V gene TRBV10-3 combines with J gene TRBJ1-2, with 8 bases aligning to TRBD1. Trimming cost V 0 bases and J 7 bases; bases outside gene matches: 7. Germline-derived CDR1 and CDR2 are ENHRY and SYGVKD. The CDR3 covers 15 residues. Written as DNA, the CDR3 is TGTGCCATCAGTGAGTCGGAGGGGACAGGCGGTGGCTACACCTTC. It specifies CAISESEGTGGGYTF.

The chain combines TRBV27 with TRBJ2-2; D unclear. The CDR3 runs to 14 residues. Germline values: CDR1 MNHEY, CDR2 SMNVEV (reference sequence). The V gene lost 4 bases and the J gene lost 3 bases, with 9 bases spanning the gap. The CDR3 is CASSYKQDTGELFF. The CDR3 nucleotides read TGTGCCAGCAGTTACAAACAAGACACCGGGGAGCTGTTTTTT.

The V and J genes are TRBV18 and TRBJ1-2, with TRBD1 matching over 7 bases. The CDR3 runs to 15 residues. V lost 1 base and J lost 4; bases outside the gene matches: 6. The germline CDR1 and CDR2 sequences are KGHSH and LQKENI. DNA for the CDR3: TGTGCCAGCTCACCACAAGACAGGGAAGGCTATGGCTACACCTTC. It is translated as CASSPQDREGYGYTF.

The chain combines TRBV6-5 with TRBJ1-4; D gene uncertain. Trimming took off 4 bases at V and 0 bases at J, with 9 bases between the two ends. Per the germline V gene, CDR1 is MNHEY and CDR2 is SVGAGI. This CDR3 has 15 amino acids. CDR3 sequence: CASSLDGTTNEKLFF. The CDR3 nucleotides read TGTGCCAGCAGTTTAGACGGTACAACTAATGAAAAACTGTTTTTT.

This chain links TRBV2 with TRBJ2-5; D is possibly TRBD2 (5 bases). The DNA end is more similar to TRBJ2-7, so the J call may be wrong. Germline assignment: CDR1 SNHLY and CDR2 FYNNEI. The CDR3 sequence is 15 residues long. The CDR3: CASSLGRKGSYEQYF. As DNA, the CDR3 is TGTGCCAGCAGTTTGGGGAGAAAGGGTTCTTACGAGCAGTACTTC.

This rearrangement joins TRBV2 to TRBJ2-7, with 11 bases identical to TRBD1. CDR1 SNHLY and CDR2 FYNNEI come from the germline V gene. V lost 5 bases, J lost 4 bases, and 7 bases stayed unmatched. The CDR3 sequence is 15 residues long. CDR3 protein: CASSKGTGGPYEQYF. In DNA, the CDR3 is TGTGCCAGCAGTAAAGGGACAGGGGGTCCTTACGAGCAGTACTTC.

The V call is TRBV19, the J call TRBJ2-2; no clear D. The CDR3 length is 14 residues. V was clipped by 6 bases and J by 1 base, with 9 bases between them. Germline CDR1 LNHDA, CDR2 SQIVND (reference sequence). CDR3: CASRPGKNTGELFF. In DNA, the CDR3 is TGTGCCAGTAGGCCAGGAAAGAACACCGGGGAGCTGTTTTTT.

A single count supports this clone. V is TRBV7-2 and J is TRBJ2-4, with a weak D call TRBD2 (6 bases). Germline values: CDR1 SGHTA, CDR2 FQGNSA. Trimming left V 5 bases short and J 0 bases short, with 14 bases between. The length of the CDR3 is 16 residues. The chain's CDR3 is CASSRRGGLAKNIQYF. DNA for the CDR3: TGTGCCAGCAGCCGGCGGGGAGGACTAGCCAAAAACATTCAGTACTTC.

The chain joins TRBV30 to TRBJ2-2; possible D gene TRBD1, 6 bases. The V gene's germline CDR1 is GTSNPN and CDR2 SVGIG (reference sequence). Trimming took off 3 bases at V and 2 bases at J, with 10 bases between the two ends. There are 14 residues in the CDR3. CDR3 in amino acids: CAWRTGSNTGELFF. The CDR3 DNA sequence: TGTGCCTGGAGGACAGGCTCCAACACCGGGGAGCTGTTTTTT.

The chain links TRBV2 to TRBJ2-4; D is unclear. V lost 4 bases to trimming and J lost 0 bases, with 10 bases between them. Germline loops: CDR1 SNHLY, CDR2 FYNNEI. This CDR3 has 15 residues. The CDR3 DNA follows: TGTGCCAGCAGTGGGATCCAGGTAGCCAAAAACATTCAGTACTTC. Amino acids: CASSGIQVAKNIQYF.

In DNA form, the CDR3 reads TGTGCCTGGAGTTCCTACATAGATGCAACTAATGAAAAACTGTTTTTT. It is translated as CAWSSYIDATNEKLFF. The chain carries TRBV30 and TRBJ1-4; D uncertain. This CDR3 region has 16 residues. Trimming left V 2 bases short and J 0 bases short, with 13 bases between. Germline CDR1 is GTSNPN and CDR2 is SVGIG (reference sequence).

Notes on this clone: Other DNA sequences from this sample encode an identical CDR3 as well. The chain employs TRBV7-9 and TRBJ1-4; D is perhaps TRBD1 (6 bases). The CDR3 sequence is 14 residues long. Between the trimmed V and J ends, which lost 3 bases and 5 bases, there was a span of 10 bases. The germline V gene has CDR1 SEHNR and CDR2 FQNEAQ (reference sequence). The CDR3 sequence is CASSFRTDNEKLFF. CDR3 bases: TGTGCCAGCAGCTTTCGGACAGACAATGAAAAACTGTTTTTT.

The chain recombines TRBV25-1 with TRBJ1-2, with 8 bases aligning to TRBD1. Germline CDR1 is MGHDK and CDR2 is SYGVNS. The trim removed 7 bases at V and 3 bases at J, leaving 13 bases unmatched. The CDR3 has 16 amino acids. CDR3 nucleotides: TGTGCCAGCACAGGGGGCGTAGAGCGCCGCGACTATGGCTACACCTTC. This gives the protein CASTGGVERRDYGYTF.

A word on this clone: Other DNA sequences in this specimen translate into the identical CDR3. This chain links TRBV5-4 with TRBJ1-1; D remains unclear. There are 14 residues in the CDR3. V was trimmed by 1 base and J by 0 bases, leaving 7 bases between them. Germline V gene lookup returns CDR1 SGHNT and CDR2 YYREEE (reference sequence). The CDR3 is CASSLSVMNTEAFF. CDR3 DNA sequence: TGTGCCAGCAGCTTGTCAGTTATGAACACTGAAGCTTTCTTT.

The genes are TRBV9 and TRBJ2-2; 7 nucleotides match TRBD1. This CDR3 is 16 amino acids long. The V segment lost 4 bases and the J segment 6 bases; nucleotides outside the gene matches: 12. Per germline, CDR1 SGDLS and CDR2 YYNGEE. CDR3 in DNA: TGTGCCAGCAGCTCCGGAGGACGCCAGGGGGCCGGGGAGCTGTTTTTT. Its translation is CASSSGGRQGAGELFF.